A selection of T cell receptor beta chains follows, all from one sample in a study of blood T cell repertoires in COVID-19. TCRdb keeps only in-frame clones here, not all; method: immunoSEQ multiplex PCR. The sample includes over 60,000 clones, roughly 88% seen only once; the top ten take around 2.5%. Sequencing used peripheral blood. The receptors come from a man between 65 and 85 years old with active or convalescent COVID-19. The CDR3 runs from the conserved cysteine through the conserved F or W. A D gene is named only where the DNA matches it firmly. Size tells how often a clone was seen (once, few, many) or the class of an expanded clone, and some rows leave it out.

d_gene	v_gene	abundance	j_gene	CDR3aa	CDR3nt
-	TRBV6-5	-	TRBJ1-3	CASSSRNSGNTIYF	TGTGCCAGCAGTTCTAGGAACTCTGGAAACACCATATATTTT
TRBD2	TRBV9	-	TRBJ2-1	CASSVEVVAGNEQFF	TGTGCCAGCAGCGTAGAAGTAGTAGCGGGCAATGAGCAGTTCTTC
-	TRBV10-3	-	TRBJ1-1	CATTGGIGTEAFF	TGTGCCACGACTGGGGGGATAGGCACTGAAGCTTTCTTT
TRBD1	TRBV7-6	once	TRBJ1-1	CASSKSRDRVRDTEAFF	TGTGCCAGCAGCAAGTCCCGGGACAGGGTTCGGGACACTGAAGCTTTCTTT
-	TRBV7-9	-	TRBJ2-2	CASSPSYSGELFF	TGTGCCAGCAGTCCTTCATACAGCGGGGAGCTGTTTTTT
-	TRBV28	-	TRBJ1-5	CASRPAGSRHAIGPQHF	TGTGCCAGCAGACCTGCGGGTTCCAGACACGCAATCGGGCCCCAGCATTTT
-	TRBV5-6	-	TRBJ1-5	CASSLNAGRNQPQHF	TGTGCCAGCAGCTTAAACGCGGGGAGGAATCAGCCCCAGCATTTT
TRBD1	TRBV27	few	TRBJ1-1	CASSRNDRVLNTEAFF	TGTGCCAGCAGCCGGAACGACAGGGTCCTGAACACTGAAGCTTTCTTT
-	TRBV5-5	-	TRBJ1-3	CASSLTLAGGASGNTIYF	TGTGCCAGCAGCTTGACCTTGGCCGGGGGGGCCTCTGGAAACACCATATATTTT
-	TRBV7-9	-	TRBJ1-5	CASSLFPLGRGNQPQHF	TGTGCCAGCAGCTTATTCCCGCTTGGCAGGGGCAATCAGCCCCAGCATTTT
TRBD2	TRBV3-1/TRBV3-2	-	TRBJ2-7	CASSQQLAGGYEQYF	TGTGCCAGCAGCCAACAACTAGCGGGAGGTTACGAGCAGTACTTC
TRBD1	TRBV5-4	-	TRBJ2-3	CASSSRDSLSQYF	TGTGCCAGCAGCTCCCGGGACAGCTTGTCGCAGTATTTT
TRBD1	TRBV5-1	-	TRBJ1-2	CASSLRTTGDYGYTF	TGCGCCAGCAGCCTGAGGACTACAGGGGACTATGGCTACACCTTC
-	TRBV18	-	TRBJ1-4	CASSPYAPAGREKLFF	TGTGCCAGCTCACCATACGCCCCAGCGGGTCGTGAAAAACTGTTTTTT
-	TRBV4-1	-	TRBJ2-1	CASSQDLDEQFF	TGCGCCAGCAGCCAAGATTTAGATGAGCAGTTCTTC
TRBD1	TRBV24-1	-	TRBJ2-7	CATSDPTGDPYEQYF	TGTGCCACCAGTGACCCGACAGGGGATCCCTACGAGCAGTACTTC
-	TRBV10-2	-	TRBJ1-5	CASSESRGGRGNQPQHF	TGCGCCAGCAGTGAGTCGAGAGGGGGAAGGGGCAATCAGCCCCAGCATTTT
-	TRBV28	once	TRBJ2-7	CASRPPTLYEQYF	TGTGCCAGCAGACCACCGACACTCTACGAGCAGTACTTC
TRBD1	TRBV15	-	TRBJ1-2	CATSSNRGLNYGYTF	TGTGCCACCAGCAGCAACAGGGGGCTAAACTATGGCTACACCTTC
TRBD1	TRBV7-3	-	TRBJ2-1	CASSLRLGQRGANEQFF	TGTGCCAGCAGCTTAAGGTTGGGACAGAGAGGGGCCAATGAGCAGTTCTTC
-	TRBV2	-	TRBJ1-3	CASSPTTVNSGNTIYF	TGTGCCAGCAGTCCAACGACAGTAAACTCTGGAAACACCATATATTTT
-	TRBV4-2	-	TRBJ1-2	CASSQERGVGYTF	TGTGCCAGCAGCCAAGAAAGGGGTGTGGGCTACACCTTC
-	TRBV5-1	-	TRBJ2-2	CASSSQATGELFF	TGCGCCAGCAGCTCCCAGGCCACCGGGGAGCTGTTTTTT
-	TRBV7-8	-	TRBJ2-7	CASSPFASEQYF	TGTGCCAGCAGCCCCTTTGCTAGCGAGCAGTACTTC
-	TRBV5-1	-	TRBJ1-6	CASSLADRSNSPLHF	TGCGCCAGCAGCTTGGCTGACAGGTCTAATTCACCCCTCCACTTT
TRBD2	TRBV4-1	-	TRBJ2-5	CASSQVPSGRETQYF	TGCGCCAGCAGCCAAGTACCTAGCGGGAGAGAGACCCAGTACTTC
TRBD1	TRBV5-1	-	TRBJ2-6	CASSQTGASGANVLTF	TGCGCCAGCAGCCAAACAGGGGCCTCTGGGGCCAACGTCCTGACTTTC
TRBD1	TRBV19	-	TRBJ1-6	CASGDRLNNSPLHF	TGTGCCAGTGGGGACAGACTTAATAATTCACCCCTCCACTTT
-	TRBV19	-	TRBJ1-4	CASSFITGTTRNEKLFF	TGTGCCAGTAGTTTTATTACCGGGACAACCCGTAATGAAAAACTGTTTTTT
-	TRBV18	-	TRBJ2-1	CASSSRGNEQFF	TGTGCCAGCTCCTCCAGGGGAAATGAGCAGTTCTTC
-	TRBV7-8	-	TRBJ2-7	CASSLAGSLREQYF	TGTGCCAGCAGCTTAGCGGGTTCACTACGCGAGCAGTACTTC
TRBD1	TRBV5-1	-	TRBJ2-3	CASSFDRVDTDTQYF	TGCGCCAGCAGCTTTGACAGGGTAGACACAGATACGCAGTATTTT
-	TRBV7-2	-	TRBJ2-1	CASSLVVRNEQFF	TGTGCCAGCAGCTTAGTGGTCAGAAATGAGCAGTTCTTC
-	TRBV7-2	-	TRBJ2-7	CASSLVSVDEQYF	TGTGCCAGCAGCTTAGTTAGCGTCGACGAGCAGTACTTC
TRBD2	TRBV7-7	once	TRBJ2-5	CASSRGLGGETQYF	TGTGCCAGCAGCCGGGGACTAGGGGGTGAGACCCAGTACTTC
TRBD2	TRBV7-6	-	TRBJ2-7	CASSRSGESYEQYF	TGTGCCAGCAGCCGGAGCGGGGAGTCCTACGAGCAGTACTTC
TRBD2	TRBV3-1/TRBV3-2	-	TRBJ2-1	CASSQDPLAGHYNEQFF	TGTGCCAGCAGCCAAGATCCGCTAGCGGGCCACTACAATGAGCAGTTCTTC
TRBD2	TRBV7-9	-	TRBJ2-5	CASSATSRSQYF	TGTGCCAGCAGCGCGACTAGCAGGTCCCAGTACTTC
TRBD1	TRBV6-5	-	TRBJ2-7	CASRDRVYEQYF	TGTGCCAGCAGGGACAGGGTCTACGAGCAGTACTTC
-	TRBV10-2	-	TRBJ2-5	CASRVGSQETQYF	TGCGCCTCCCGGGTAGGGAGTCAAGAGACCCAGTACTTC
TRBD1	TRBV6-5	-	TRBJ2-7	CASRLGQGSYEQYF	TGTGCCAGCAGGCTGGGACAGGGGAGTTACGAGCAGTACTTC
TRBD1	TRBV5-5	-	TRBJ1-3	CASSALGPPGQRNTIYF	TGTGCCAGCAGCGCACTGGGCCCACCGGGACAGCGAAACACCATATATTTT
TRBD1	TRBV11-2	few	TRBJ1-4	CASSLGQGDEKLFF	TGTGCCAGCAGCTTGGGACAGGGGGATGAAAAACTGTTTTTT
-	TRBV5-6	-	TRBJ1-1	CASGRVDGNTEAFF	TGTGCCAGCGGCAGGGTGGATGGGAACACTGAAGCTTTCTTT
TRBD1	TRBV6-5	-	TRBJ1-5	CASKQGAKNQPQHF	TGTGCCAGCAAACAGGGGGCGAAAAATCAGCCCCAGCATTTT
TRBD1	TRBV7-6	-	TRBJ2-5	CASSLDRVQTQYF	TGTGCCAGCAGCCTCGACAGGGTACAGACCCAGTACTTC
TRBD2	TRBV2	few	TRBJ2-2	CASSETGFSGRTAGELFF	TGTGCCAGCAGTGAAACGGGGTTTAGCGGGAGGACCGCCGGGGAGCTGTTTTTT
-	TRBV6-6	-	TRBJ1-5	CASRRTASNQPQHF	TGTGCCAGCAGAAGGACAGCCAGCAATCAGCCCCAGCATTTT
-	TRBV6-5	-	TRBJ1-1	CASRGSRNTEAFF	TGTGCCAGCAGGGGCTCAAGGAACACTGAAGCTTTCTTT
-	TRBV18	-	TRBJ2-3	CASSPMGSTDTQYF	TGTGCCAGCTCACCAATGGGCTCCACAGATACGCAGTATTTT
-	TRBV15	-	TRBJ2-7	CATSRDYRRGSYEQYF	TGTGCCACCAGCAGAGATTATCGGAGGGGCTCCTACGAGCAGTACTTC
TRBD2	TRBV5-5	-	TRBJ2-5	CASSPGRGAVGQETQYF	TGTGCCAGCAGCCCCGGGCGGGGGGCCGTGGGCCAAGAGACCCAGTACTTC
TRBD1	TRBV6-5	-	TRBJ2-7	CASSKGQDYEQYF	TGTGCCAGCAGTAAGGGACAGGACTACGAGCAGTACTTC